This TCR beta chain is drawn from a study of blood T cells in healthy people across ages. General observations from the study: Roughly linearly, TCR beta diversity per million T cells fell as age increased.

Alongside a J-beta primer mix, a sample-barcoded 5' primer served in a second PCR lasting about 6 to 11 cycles. TCRdb ran MiXCR on the 5' RACE reads and lists one entry per CDR3 protein. The sample holds 750,000 or so distinct CDR3 sequences, about 25% seen once. CDR3 length: 13 residues. With V trimmed by 5 bases and J by 4 bases, 0 bases remained unmatched. In this sample, this clonotype turned up many times. Antigen specificity is unknown. These data were also filed under a second study, of T cells of mothers and their children. As reported in that work: The donor cohort consisted of a few healthy Caucasian mothers and their six children.

The chain joins TRBV12-3 or TRBV12-4 to TRBJ1-5; 9 bases agree with TRBD1. Sequenced sample: blood. The receptor was isolated from a boy aged 10-17 years in good health. In DNA form, the CDR3 reads TGTGCCAGCAGTGGACAGGGGAATCAGCCCCAGCATTTT. Encoded protein: CASSGQGNQPQHF.